This T cell receptor (beta chain) came from a study of tumor-infiltrating lymphocytes in primary liver carcinoma (dated 2017 in TCRdb). About the investigation overall: A handful of patients with histopathologically diagnosed primary liver carcinoma underwent surgical resection in China between November 2015 and 2016. Hepatocellular carcinoma (four) or combined HCC and intrahepatic cholangiocarcinoma (one) was present in the five patients, who were three men and two women aged 30 to 69 years. Roughly 3.65 to 8 million productive TCRbeta reads were obtained per sample, and no significant difference in read depth was found between tissue types. A total of 35 specimens from 5 patients underwent TCRbeta repertoire sequencing, comprising approximately 25 tumor regions, 5 adjacent noncancerous liver tissues and 5 peripheral blood samples. Repertoires from technical replicates were highly reproducible, with mean shared-clone rates near 0.89 and correlation coefficients above 0.98. The study combined TCRbeta repertoire sequencing, expression microarrays and whole-exome sequencing across five regions of each liver tumor, with adjacent normal tissue and blood. The five patients had tumors staged T1-T3 N0M0, with maximum diameters ranging from roughly 4.2 to 11 cm.

A constant-region primer and ProtoScript II reverse transcriptase were used to reverse-transcribe TCRbeta-specific cDNA from 500 ng total RNA. The TCRbeta libraries were prepared through three rounds of nested multiplex PCR following a slightly modified ARM-PCR procedure. The first two PCR rounds used multiplex TRBV1-TRBV30 forward primers with a Cbeta reverse primer, each for about 10 cycles. Sample barcodes and Illumina adapters were attached in a final 25-cycle PCR using Deep VentR polymerase. Amplicons of 200-500 bp were gel-purified with a QIAquick gel extraction kit before sequencing. An Illumina HiSeq 2500 was used to sequence the TCRbeta amplicons, generating 250-bp paired-end reads. Concerning the study's data processing: Quality trimming of reads was performed with Trimmomatic v0.33, and paired reads were merged with FLASH v1.2.11 so that full CDR3 sequences could be recovered. MiGEC v1.2.1b assigned V, D and J germline segments to the rearranged TCRbeta sequences. Clonotype statistics and Shannon-Wiener diversity indices were computed with VDJtools v1.0.0. Except for diversity analysis, only each sample's 250 most abundant clonotypes were used in subsequent analyses to reduce sampling bias. The public sequencing data were trimmed at Q25 with fastp and processed into clonotypes with MiXCR by TCRdb, which kept only in-frame beta chains. All rows with the same CDR3 protein become a single entry with the most common DNA and genes. TCRdb, not the original authors, processed these V and J calls. This sample gives nearly 200,000 distinct CDR3 sequences in total; less than 75% of them show up just once. Jointly, the top ten make up 6% to 8.5% of the sample.

Blood RNA was extracted from unsorted whole blood using TRIzol reagent, and germline DNA was obtained with the DNeasy Blood & Tissue kit. At the time of sampling, the patients were treatment-naive and had chronic HBV infection. Before surgery, approximately 3.6 milliliters of peripheral blood were drawn into K2EDTA tubes. Turning to this clonotype: The target of this receptor is not known. A single base separates this from a much larger clone, so it may be a read error.

Overall results and qualifications from the work: Since the samples were bulk and unsorted, there was no way to compare CD4+ and CD8+ T cell repertoires. Compared with blood, tumors had a significantly larger share of the repertoire taken up by the top 250 clones (p = 0.039). Repertoire overlap was higher between tumor regions (mean around 36%) than tumor-adjacent (around 17%) or tumor-blood (about 15%) pairs, consistent with antigen-driven expansion. Because sequencing covered only the TCR beta chain and unpaired alpha chains were not captured, true repertoire diversity is likely underestimated. The study included only a few patients, and the authors note findings should be validated in a larger study.

The V and J ends are trimmed by 6 bases and 1 base, leaving 12 bases between them. Spanning cysteine to phenylalanine, the CDR3 consists of 14 amino acids. Only the CDR3 DNA stays, 42 bases, in frame from base 1. The sample taken for sequencing was peripheral blood. The chain is made from TRBV12-3 or TRBV12-4 and TRBJ1-2; the D gene is perhaps TRBD1, from 5 matching bases. The TCR was taken from a woman aged 55-75 years with primary liver carcinoma and hepatitis B virus infection. The DNA sequence is given as TGTGCCAGCAGGAGGGGCAGGAGTAACTATGGCTACACCTTC. Its amino acids are CASRRGRSNYGYTF.